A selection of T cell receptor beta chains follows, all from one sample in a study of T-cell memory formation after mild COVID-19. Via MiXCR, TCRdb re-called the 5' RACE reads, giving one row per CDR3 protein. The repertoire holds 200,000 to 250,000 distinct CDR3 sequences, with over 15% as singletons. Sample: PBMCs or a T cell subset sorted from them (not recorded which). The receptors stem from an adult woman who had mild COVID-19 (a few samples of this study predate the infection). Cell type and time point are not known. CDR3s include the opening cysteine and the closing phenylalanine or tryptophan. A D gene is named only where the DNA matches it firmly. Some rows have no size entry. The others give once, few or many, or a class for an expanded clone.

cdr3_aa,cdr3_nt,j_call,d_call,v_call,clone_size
CASSLTRGPGNTIYF,TGTGCCAGCAGCTTAACCAGGGGGCCTGGAAACACCATATATTTT,TRBJ1-3,TRBD1,TRBV7-7,NA
CASSSSGTRAFF,TGTGCCAGCAGTTCCTCCGGGACCAGAGCTTTCTTT,TRBJ1-1,NA,TRBV27,NA
CASRTGLITSTDTQYF,TGTGCCAGCAGGACAGGGCTGATCACTAGCACAGATACGCAGTATTTT,TRBJ2-3,TRBD1,TRBV6-5,NA
CASSQLAGGHYEQYF,TGTGCCAGCAGCCAACTAGCGGGCGGCCACTACGAGCAGTACTTC,TRBJ2-7,TRBD2,TRBV7-3,NA
CASSYSGFTEAFF,TGTGCCAGCAGTTACTCGGGTTTCACTGAAGCTTTCTTT,TRBJ1-1,NA,TRBV6-5,NA
CASSFEGAVNEQFF,TGTGCCAGCAGCTTCGAGGGAGCAGTTAATGAGCAGTTCTTC,TRBJ2-1,NA,TRBV7-2,few
CSLRSGGSNEQFF,TGCAGCCTTCGTTCAGGGGGAAGCAATGAGCAGTTCTTC,TRBJ2-1,TRBD1,TRBV29-1,NA
CSVAMEGSEQYF,TGCAGCGTTGCAATGGAGGGGTCCGAGCAGTACTTC,TRBJ2-7,NA,TRBV29-1,few
CAIMPGTGGYEQYF,TGTGCCATCATGCCCGGGACAGGGGGTTACGAGCAGTACTTC,TRBJ2-7,TRBD1,TRBV10-3,few
CSVEPLAGANVLTF,TGCAGCGTCGAACCCCTGGCGGGGGCCAACGTCCTGACTTTC,TRBJ2-6,NA,TRBV29-1,few
CASNRDRNTEAFF,TGTGCCAGCAATCGTGACCGGAACACTGAAGCTTTCTTT,TRBJ1-1,NA,TRBV2,NA
CASKLAGNNEQFF,TGTGCCAGCAAGCTAGCGGGGAACAATGAGCAGTTCTTC,TRBJ2-1,TRBD2,TRBV6-2/TRBV6-3,few
CASSEQGYGYGYTF,TGTGCCAGCAGTGAACAGGGTTACGGCTATGGCTACACCTTC,TRBJ1-2,NA,TRBV6-1,NA
CASSLGGDRSGNTIYF,TGTGCCAGCAGTTTGGGAGGGGATCGCTCTGGAAACACCATATATTTT,TRBJ1-3,NA,TRBV12-3/TRBV12-4,few
CATSDNGGYEKYF,TGTGCCACCAGTGACAACGGAGGTTACGAGAAGTACTTC,TRBJ2-7,NA,TRBV24-1,NA
CASSFRTSSYNEQFF,TGTGCCAGCAGCTTCCGGACTAGCTCCTACAATGAGCAGTTCTTC,TRBJ2-1,TRBD2,TRBV5-6,few
CASSPTTGQGTEVFF,TGCGCCAGCAGTCCGACGACAGGACAGGGCACTGAAGTTTTCTTT,TRBJ1-1,TRBD1,TRBV5-1,few
CASSSAWTSEGTGELFF,TGTGCCAGCAGCTCCGCCTGGACTAGCGAGGGCACCGGGGAGCTGTTTTTT,TRBJ2-2,TRBD2,TRBV7-9,NA
CSVDLDYYNEQFF,TGCAGCGTTGATTTGGATTACTACAATGAGCAGTTCTTC,TRBJ2-1,NA,TRBV29-1,NA
CASSQVYRGSSPLHF,TGTGCCAGCAGCCAAGTCTACAGGGGAAGTTCACCCCTCCACTTT,TRBJ1-6,TRBD1,TRBV3-1,NA
CASSEVAGAADTQYF,TGTGCCAGTAGTGAAGTAGCGGGAGCTGCAGATACGCAGTATTTT,TRBJ2-3,TRBD2,TRBV19,NA
CASSFGAGGYTF,TGTGCCAGCAGCTTTGGGGCGGGTGGCTACACCTTC,TRBJ1-2,NA,TRBV11-2,few
CASSRSGQGTEQYF,TGTGCCAGCAGCCGGTCGGGACAGGGAACCGAGCAGTACTTC,TRBJ2-7,TRBD1,TRBV7-2,NA
CASSLGPGEQYF,TGTGCCAGCAGCCTTGGTCCGGGCGAGCAGTACTTC,TRBJ2-7,NA,TRBV3-1,NA
CASSQGGRSLGDTQYF,TGCGCCAGCAGCCAAGGCGGGAGAAGTTTAGGAGATACGCAGTATTTT,TRBJ2-3,TRBD2,TRBV4-3,few
CASSLRGAGNTIYF,TGTGCCAGCAGTTTACGGGGCGCTGGAAACACCATATATTTT,TRBJ1-3,NA,TRBV12-3/TRBV12-4,NA
CASSPGNLNYEQYF,TGTGCCAGCAGCCCAGGTAACTTGAACTACGAGCAGTACTTC,TRBJ2-7,NA,TRBV3-1,few
CASSFGVGGEAFF,TGTGCCAGCAGTTTTGGGGTCGGGGGGGAAGCTTTCTTT,TRBJ1-1,NA,TRBV5-6,NA
CASSLGLQQFF,TGTGCCAGCAGTTTAGGGCTTCAGCAGTTCTTC,TRBJ2-1,NA,TRBV12-3/TRBV12-4,few
CASSLILTDTQYF,TGTGCCAGCAGTTTAATCCTGACAGATACGCAGTATTTT,TRBJ2-3,NA,TRBV12-3/TRBV12-4,NA
CASSFEGTNGYTF,TGTGCCAGCAGCTTTGAGGGCACGAATGGCTACACCTTC,TRBJ1-2,NA,TRBV11-2,few
CSAWGLSSYNEQFF,TGCAGTGCCTGGGGACTGAGCTCCTACAATGAGCAGTTCTTC,TRBJ2-1,NA,TRBV20-1,NA
CASSFPSGNTIYF,TGTGCCAGCAGCTTCCCCTCTGGAAACACCATATATTTT,TRBJ1-3,NA,TRBV5-5,NA
CASSLTGGVSEQFF,TGTGCCAGCAGCTTAACTGGGGGTGTCAGTGAGCAGTTCTTC,TRBJ2-1,NA,TRBV7-3,NA
CASSLEVIGELFF,TGCGCCAGCAGCTTGGAAGTTATCGGGGAGCTGTTTTTT,TRBJ2-2,NA,TRBV5-1,few
CAWRAGPGTEAFF,TGTGCCTGGAGGGCAGGGCCGGGCACTGAAGCTTTCTTT,TRBJ1-1,NA,TRBV30,NA
CASSLGPGDLNQPQHF,TGCGCCAGCAGCTTGGGGCCGGGGGATCTCAATCAGCCCCAGCATTTT,TRBJ1-5,NA,TRBV5-1,many
CASNRLAGAYEQYF,TGTGCCAGCAACCGACTAGCGGGAGCCTACGAGCAGTACTTC,TRBJ2-7,TRBD2,TRBV6-5,few